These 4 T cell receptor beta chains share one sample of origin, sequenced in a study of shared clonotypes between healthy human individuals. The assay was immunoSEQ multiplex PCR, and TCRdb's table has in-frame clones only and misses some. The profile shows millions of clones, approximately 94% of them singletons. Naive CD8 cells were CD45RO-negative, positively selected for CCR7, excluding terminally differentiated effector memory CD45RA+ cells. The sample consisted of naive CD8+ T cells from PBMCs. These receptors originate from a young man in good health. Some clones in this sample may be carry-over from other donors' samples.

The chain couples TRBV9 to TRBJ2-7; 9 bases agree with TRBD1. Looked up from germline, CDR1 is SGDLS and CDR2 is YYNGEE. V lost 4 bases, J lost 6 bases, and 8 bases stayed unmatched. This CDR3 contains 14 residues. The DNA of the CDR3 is TGTGCCAGCAGCCCCGGGACAGGGAGGAGCGAGCAGTACTTC. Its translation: CASSPGTGRSEQYF.

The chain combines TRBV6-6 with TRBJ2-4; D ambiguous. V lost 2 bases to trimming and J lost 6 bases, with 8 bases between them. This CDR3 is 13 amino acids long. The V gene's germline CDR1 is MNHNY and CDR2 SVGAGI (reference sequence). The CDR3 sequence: CASSYTDGNIQYF. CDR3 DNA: TGTGCCAGCAGTTACACGGATGGAAACATTCAGTACTTC.

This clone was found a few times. CDR3 in amino acids: CASSLGSGAPGEQYF. The DNA of the CDR3 is TGTGCCAGCAGTTTAGGCTCCGGGGCCCCTGGCGAGCAGTACTTC. This chain uses TRBV27 with TRBJ2-7; either TRBD1 or TRBD2 may fit D (5 bases each). Germline V gene lookup returns CDR1 MNHEY and CDR2 SMNVEV (reference sequence). The CDR3 is made up of 15 amino acids. The V and J ends lost 2 bases and 6 bases respectively, with 17 bases between them.

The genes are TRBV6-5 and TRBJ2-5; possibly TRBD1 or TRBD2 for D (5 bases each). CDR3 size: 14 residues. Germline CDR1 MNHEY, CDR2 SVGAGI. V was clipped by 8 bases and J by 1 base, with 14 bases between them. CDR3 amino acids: CASGGRGSQETQYF. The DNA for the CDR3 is TGTGCCAGCGGGGGTAGAGGGTCCCAAGAGACCCAGTACTTC.